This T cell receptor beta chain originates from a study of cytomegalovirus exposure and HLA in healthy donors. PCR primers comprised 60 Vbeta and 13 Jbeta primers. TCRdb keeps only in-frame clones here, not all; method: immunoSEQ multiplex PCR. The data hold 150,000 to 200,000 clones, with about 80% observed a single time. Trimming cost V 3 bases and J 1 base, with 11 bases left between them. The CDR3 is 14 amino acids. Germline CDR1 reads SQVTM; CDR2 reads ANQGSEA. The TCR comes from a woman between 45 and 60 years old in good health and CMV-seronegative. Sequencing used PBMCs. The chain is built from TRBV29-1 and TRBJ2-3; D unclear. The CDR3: CSVERASGTDTQYF. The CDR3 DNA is TGCAGCGTTGAGCGTGCATCTGGCACAGATACGCAGTATTTT.